Sequencing of this T cell receptor (beta chain) was carried out in a study of cytomegalovirus exposure and HLA in healthy donors. Study-level findings and limits: Most TCRs appeared rarely, but some public TCRs recurred in many donors.

A note on this clone: The antigen remains unidentified.

The PCR employed 60 Vbeta primers together with 13 Jbeta primers. Using immunoSEQ multiplex PCR, the repertoire was profiled, and TCRdb retains in-frame clones only, with some absent. Among approximately 86,000 clones listed, 60% to 80% were seen once. Germline V lookup: CDR1 MNHNS, CDR2 SASEGT. CDR3 size: 13 residues. The V and J ends lost 6 bases and 4 bases respectively, with 12 bases between them. The gene calls are TRBV6-1 and TRBJ1-2, with D tentatively TRBD1 (6 bases). The TCR sequence derives from a man between 60 and 70 years old in good health and CMV-seronegative. Sequencing used PBMCs. The CDR3 loop is CASRYGTSYGYTF. The CDR3 DNA follows: TGTGCCAGCAGATACGGGACAAGCTATGGCTACACCTTC.